In its sample, the clone carrying this T cell receptor (beta chain) was seen a few times. The antigen is unknown. Amplification of TCR beta CDR3 regions was performed using RNA transcripts as template. TCR CDR3 underwent first-round RT-PCR with the HTBI primer set. Via MiXCR, TCRdb re-called the multiplex PCR reads, giving one row per CDR3 protein. The top ten hold roughly 17% of the sample, which has hundreds of thousands of distinct CDR3 sequences, approximately 19% seen once. First hyperthyroidism diagnosis is when the blood sample was obtained, before any ophthalmopathy symptoms. The data stem from a study of T cells in Graves' hyperthyroidism and ophthalmopathy. In the study overall: Pretreatment peripheral blood was obtained at initial diagnosis. Study-wide results and caveats: Blood also carried most thyroid clonotypes expanded above 0.001.

This clonotype was obtained from a woman in her forties or fifties with Graves' hyperthyroidism that later progressed to Graves' ophthalmopathy. Material for sequencing was blood.

This CDR3 is CASSIYRTNYNEQFF. In DNA form, the CDR3 reads TGTGCCAGTAGTATTTATAGGACAAACTACAATGAGCAGTTCTTC. The genes are TRBV19 and TRBJ2-1; D possibly corresponds to TRBD1 (5 bases). The CDR3 has 15 residues. Trimming removed 3 bases at V and 3 bases at J, with 12 bases between. Germline CDR1 is LNHDA and CDR2 is SQIVND (reference sequence).